This TCR beta chain originates from a study of blood T cell repertoires in COVID-19. Study details: The origin of the acute and convalescent COVID-19 samples was the United States, Italy and Spain. T cells, B-cell-depleted T cells, or PBMCs supplied cDNA or gDNA.

In the original workflow: Reference gene primers were amplified, and this amplification served to estimate nucleated cell counts. Clones were sequenced by immunoSEQ multiplex PCR, and TCRdb holds only the in-frame ones, with some missing. For V, J and clone size, that table is used; D and trimming come from the DNA. The sample lists 200,000 or so clones, approximately 91% occurring once. Sequences were obtained from peripheral blood. The clonotype comes from a woman between 55 and 75 years old with acute or convalescent COVID-19.

CDR3 coding DNA: TGTGCCAGCCAACAAACTAATGAAAAACTGTTTTTT. Protein product: CASQQTNEKLFF. V gene TRBV28 combines with J gene TRBJ1-4; D gene uncertain. Germline loops: CDR1 MDHEN, CDR2 SYDVKM. V gave up 8 bases and J gave up 1 base, with 5 bases separating them. The CDR3 spans 12 residues.